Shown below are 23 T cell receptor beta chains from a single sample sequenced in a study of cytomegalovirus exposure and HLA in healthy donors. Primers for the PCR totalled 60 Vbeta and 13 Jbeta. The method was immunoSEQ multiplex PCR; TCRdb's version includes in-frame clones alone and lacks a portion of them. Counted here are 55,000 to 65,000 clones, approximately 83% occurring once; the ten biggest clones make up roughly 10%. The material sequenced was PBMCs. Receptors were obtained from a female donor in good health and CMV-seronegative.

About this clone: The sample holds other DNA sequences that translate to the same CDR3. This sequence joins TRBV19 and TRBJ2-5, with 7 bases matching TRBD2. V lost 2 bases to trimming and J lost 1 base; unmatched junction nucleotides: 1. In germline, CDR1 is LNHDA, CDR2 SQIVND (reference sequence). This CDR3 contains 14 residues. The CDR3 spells CASSITGGQETQYF. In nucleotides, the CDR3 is TGTGCCAGTAGTATAACGGGAGGCCAAGAGACCCAGTACTTC.

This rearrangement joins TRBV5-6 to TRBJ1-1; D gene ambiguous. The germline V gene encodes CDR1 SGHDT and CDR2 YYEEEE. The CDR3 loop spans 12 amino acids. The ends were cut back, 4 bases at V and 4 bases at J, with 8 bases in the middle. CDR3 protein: CASSPGGTEAFF. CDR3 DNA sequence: TGTGCCAGCAGCCCAGGAGGCACTGAAGCTTTCTTT.

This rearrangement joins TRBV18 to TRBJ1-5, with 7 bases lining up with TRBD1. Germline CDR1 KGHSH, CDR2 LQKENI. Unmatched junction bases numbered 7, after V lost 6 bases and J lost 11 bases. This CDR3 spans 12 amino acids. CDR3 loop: CASSLDRESQHF. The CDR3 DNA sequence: TGTGCCAGCTCTCTCGACAGGGAGTCCCAGCATTTT. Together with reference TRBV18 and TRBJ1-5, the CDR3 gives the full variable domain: NAGVMQNPRHLVRRRGQEARLRCSPMKGHSHVYWYRQLPEEGLKFMVYLQKENIIDESGMPKERFSAEFPKEGPSILRIQQVVRGDSAAYFCASSLDRESQHFGDGTRLSIL.

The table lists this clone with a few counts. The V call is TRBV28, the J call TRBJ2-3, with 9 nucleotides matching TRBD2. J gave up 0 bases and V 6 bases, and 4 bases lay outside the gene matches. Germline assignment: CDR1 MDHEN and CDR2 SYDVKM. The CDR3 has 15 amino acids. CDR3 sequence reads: CASSLGTSSTDTQYF. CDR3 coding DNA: TGTGCCAGCAGCTTAGGGACTAGCAGCACAGATACGCAGTATTTT.

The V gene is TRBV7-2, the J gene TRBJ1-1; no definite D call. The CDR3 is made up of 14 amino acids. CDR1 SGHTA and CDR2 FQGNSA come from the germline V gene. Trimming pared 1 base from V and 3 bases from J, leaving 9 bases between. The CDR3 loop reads CASSLVAGYTEAFF. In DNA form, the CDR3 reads TGTGCCAGCAGCTTAGTTGCGGGGTACACTGAAGCTTTCTTT.

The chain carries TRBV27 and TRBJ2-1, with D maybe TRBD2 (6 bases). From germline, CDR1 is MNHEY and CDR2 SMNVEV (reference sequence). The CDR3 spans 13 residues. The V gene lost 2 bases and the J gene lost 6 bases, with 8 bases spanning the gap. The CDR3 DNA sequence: TGTGCCAGCAGTTTAGGGGGGATCAATGAGCAGTTCTTC. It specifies CASSLGGINEQFF.

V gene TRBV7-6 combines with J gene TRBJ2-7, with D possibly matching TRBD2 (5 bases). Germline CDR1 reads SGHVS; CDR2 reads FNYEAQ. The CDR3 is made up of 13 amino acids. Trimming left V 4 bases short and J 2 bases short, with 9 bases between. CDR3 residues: CASSSNGAYEQYF. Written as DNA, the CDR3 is TGTGCCAGCAGCTCGAACGGGGCCTACGAGCAGTACTTC.

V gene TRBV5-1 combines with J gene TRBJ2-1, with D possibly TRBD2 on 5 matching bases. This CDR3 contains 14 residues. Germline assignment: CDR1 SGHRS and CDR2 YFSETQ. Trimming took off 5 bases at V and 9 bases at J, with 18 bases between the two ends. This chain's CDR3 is CASRRETLIGEQFF. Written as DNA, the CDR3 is TGCGCCAGCAGGAGGGAGACCTTAATAGGTGAGCAGTTCTTC.

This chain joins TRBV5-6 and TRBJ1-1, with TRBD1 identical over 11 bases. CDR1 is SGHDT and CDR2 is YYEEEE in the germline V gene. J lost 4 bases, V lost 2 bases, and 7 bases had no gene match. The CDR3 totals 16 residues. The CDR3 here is CASSFRDRGFGTEAFF. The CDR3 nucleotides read TGTGCCAGCAGCTTCCGGGACAGGGGGTTTGGCACTGAAGCTTTCTTT.

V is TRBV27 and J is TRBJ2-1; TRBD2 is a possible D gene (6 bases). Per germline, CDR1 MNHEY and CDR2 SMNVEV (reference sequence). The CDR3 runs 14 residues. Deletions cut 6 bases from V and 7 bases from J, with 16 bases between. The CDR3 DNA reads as TGTGCCAGCAGCGAGATAGCGGCCAGGAATGAGCAGTTCTTC. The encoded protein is CASSEIAARNEQFF.

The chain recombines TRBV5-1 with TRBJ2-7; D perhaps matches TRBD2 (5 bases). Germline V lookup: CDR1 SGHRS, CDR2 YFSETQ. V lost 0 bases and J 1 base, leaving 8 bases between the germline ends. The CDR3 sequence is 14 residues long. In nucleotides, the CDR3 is TGCGCCAGCAGCTTGGATGGGAGATCCTACGAGCAGTACTTC. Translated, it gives CASSLDGRSYEQYF.

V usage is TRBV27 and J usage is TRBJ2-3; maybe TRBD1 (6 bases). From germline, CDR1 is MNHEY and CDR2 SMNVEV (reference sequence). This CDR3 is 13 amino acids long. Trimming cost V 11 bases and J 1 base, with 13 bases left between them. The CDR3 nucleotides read TGTGCCGTGGGGGCTCGGGGCACAGATACGCAGTATTTT. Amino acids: CAVGARGTDTQYF.

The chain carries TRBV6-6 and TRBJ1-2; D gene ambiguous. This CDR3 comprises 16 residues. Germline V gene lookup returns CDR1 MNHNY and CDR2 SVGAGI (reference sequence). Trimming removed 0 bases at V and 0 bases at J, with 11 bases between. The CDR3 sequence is CASSYSNQVPNYGYTF. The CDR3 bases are TGTGCCAGCAGTTACTCGAATCAGGTTCCTAACTATGGCTACACCTTC.

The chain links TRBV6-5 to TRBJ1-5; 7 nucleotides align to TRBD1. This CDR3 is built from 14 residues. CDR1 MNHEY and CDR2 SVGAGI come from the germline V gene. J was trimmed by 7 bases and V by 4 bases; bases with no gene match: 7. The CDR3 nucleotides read TGTGCCAGCAGTTCACGACAGGGTATACAGCCCCAGCATTTT. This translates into CASSSRQGIQPQHF.

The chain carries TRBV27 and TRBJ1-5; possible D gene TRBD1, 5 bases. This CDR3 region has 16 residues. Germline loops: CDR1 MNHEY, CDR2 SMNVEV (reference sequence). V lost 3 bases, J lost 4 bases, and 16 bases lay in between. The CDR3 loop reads CASSFTGPNGNQPQHF. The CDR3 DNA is TGTGCCAGCAGTTTTACAGGTCCCAACGGGAATCAGCCCCAGCATTTT.

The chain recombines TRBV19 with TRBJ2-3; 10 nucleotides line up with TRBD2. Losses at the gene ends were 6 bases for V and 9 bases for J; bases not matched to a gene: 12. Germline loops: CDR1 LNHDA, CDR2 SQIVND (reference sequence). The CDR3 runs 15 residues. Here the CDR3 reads CASSLGLAGAETQYF. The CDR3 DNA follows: TGTGCCAGTAGCCTAGGGCTAGCGGGAGCCGAGACGCAGTATTTT.

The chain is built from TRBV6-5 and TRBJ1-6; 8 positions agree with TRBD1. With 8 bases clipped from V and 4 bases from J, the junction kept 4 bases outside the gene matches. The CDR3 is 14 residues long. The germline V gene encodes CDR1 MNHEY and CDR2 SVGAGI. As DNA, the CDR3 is TGTGCCAGCGGACAGGGACCTTATAATTCACCCCTCCACTTT. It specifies CASGQGPYNSPLHF.

Here the CDR3 DNA reads TGTGCCAGCCACCTTACGGAGGGCAATCAGCCCCAGCATTTT. This sequence encodes CASHLTEGNQPQHF. V usage is TRBV28 and J usage is TRBJ1-5, with D unresolved. V was trimmed by 8 bases and J by 2 bases, leaving 13 bases between them. The CDR3 covers 14 residues. Per germline, CDR1 MDHEN and CDR2 SYDVKM.

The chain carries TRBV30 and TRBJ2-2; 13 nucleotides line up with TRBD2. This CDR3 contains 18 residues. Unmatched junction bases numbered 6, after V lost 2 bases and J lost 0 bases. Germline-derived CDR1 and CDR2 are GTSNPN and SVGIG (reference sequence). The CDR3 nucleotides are TGTGCCTGGAGTCCCCCGACTAGCGGGGGGCCGAACACCGGGGAGCTGTTTTTT. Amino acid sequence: CAWSPPTSGGPNTGELFF.

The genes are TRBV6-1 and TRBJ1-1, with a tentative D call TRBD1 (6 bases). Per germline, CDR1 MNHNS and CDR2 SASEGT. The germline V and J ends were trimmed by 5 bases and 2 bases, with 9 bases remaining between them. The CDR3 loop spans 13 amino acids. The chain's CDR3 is CASSMTGNTEAFF. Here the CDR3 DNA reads TGTGCCAGCAGTATGACAGGAAACACTGAAGCTTTCTTT.

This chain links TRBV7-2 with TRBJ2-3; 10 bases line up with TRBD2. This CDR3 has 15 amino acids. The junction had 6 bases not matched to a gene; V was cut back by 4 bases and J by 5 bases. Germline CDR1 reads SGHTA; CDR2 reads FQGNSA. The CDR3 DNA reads TGTGCCAGCAGCTCTAGCGGGAGTGGTATAGATACGCAGTATTTT. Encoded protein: CASSSSGSGIDTQYF.

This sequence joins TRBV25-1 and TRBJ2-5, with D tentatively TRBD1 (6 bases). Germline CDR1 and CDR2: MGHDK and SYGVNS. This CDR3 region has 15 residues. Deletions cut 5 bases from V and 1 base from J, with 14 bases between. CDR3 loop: CASSSFTGSQETQYF. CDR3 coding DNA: TGTGCCAGCAGTTCCTTCACAGGGAGCCAAGAGACCCAGTACTTC. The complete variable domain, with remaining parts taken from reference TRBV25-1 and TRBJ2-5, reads EADIYQTPRYLVIGTGKKITLECSQTMGHDKMYWYQQDPGMELHLIHYSYGVNSTEKGDLSSESTVSRIRTEHFPLTLESARPSHTSQYLCASSSFTGSQETQYFGPGTRLLVL.

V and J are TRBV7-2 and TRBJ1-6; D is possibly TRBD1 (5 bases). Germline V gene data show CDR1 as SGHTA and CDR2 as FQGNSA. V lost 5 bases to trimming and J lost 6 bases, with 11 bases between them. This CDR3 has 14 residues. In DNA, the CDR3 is TGTGCCAGCAGCCTCGACAGAATTAATTCACCCCTCCACTTT. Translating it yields CASSLDRINSPLHF.